These 9 T cell receptor beta chains came from one sample sequenced in a study of cytomegalovirus exposure and HLA in healthy donors. The PCR employed 60 Vbeta primers together with 13 Jbeta primers. TCRdb keeps only in-frame clones here, not all; method: immunoSEQ multiplex PCR. The sample lists some 150,000 clones; over 65% were seen once. Sequences were obtained from PBMCs. The receptor source for this set is a female donor in good health and CMV-seropositive.

The chain recombines TRBV5-1 with TRBJ1-2, with D unclear. The V gene lost 1 base and the J gene lost 8 bases, with 24 bases spanning the gap. Germline lookup yields CDR1 SGHRS and CDR2 YFSETQ. The CDR3 totals 17 residues. The CDR3 region has the DNA TGCGCCAGCAGCTTGAACCCCGGGGAAAAGCCTGCTGGAGGCTACACCTTC. Amino acids: CASSLNPGEKPAGGYTF.

The chain joins TRBV7-2 to TRBJ1-3, with 10 bases identical to TRBD1. This CDR3 comprises 16 residues. Trimming at V came to 0 bases and at J to 2 bases, leaving 1 base not matched to a gene. Germline CDR1 SGHTA, CDR2 FQGNSA. The CDR3 DNA sequence: TGTGCCAGCAGCTTAGCCGGGACAGGGGCTGGAAACACCATATATTTT. This sequence encodes CASSLAGTGAGNTIYF.

This clone was observed once. The genes are TRBV11-1 and TRBJ2-3; no firm D call. CDR1 and CDR2 from the germline V gene are SGHAT and FQDESV (reference sequence). There are 14 residues in the CDR3. The germline V and J ends were trimmed by 6 bases and 4 bases, with 14 bases remaining between them. The CDR3 protein is CASRPLEKPDTQYF. CDR3 nucleotides: TGTGCCAGCAGACCCCTAGAGAAGCCAGATACGCAGTATTTT.

This chain uses TRBV6-1 with TRBJ2-1, with TRBD2 identical over 10 bases. After removal of 7 bases from V and 8 bases from J, the junction contained 11 bases not matched to a gene. Germline V gene data show CDR1 as MNHNS and CDR2 as SASEGT. The CDR3 contains 15 residues. CDR3 coding DNA: TGTGCCAGCATGTCTAGGGCTAGCGGGGGCCATGAGCAGTTCTTC. It is translated as CASMSRASGGHEQFF.

This clone was seen repeatedly, ten times or more. The chain uses TRBV6-1 and TRBJ2-7; no definite D call. Trimming shortened V by 7 bases and J by 5 bases, and 9 bases separated the two germline ends. Germline CDR1 is MNHNS and CDR2 is SASEGT. CDR3 size: 11 residues. The DNA for the CDR3 is TGTGCCAGCACCTTTACTCACGAGCAGTACTTC. Translation gives CASTFTHEQYF.

V usage is TRBV10-3 and J usage is TRBJ2-5; 7 nucleotides line up with TRBD1. Trimming at V came to 3 bases and at J to 2 bases, leaving 6 bases not matched to a gene. Germline CDR1 reads ENHRY; CDR2 reads SYGVKD. The CDR3 is made up of 15 amino acids. CDR3 amino acids: CAISDRGLGQETQYF. As DNA, the CDR3 is TGTGCCATCAGTGACAGGGGGTTGGGTCAAGAGACCCAGTACTTC.

The chain combines TRBV6-5 with TRBJ1-2; D may be TRBD1 (6 bases). Germline V gene data show CDR1 as MNHEY and CDR2 as SVGAGI. This CDR3 has 15 amino acids. The V and J ends lost 0 bases and 6 bases respectively, with 14 bases between them. The CDR3 spells CASSYSQGKENGYTF. CDR3 nucleotide sequence: TGTGCCAGCAGTTACTCGCAGGGGAAGGAGAATGGCTACACCTTC.

The genes are TRBV11-2 and TRBJ2-7, with TRBD2 as a possible D gene (5 bases). In germline, CDR1 is SGHAT, CDR2 FQNNGV. With 1 base removed from V and 4 bases from J, the gap between germline ends came to 11 bases. The CDR3 is made up of 14 amino acids. The CDR3: CASSLARTGYEQYF. The DNA of the CDR3 is TGTGCCAGCAGCTTAGCACGGACGGGGTACGAGCAGTACTTC.

The genes are TRBV11-2 and TRBJ2-3, with D possibly matching TRBD2 (5 bases). V lost 0 bases, J lost 4 bases, and 11 bases lay in between. This CDR3 spans 15 amino acids. Germline values: CDR1 SGHAT, CDR2 FQNNGV. CDR3 sequence: CASSLDRLASDTQYF. The CDR3 DNA reads TGTGCCAGCAGCTTAGATCGGCTAGCCTCAGATACGCAGTATTTT.